The sequence of this T cell receptor (beta chain) was determined in a study of blood T cell repertoires in COVID-19. Overall study context: Specimens from acute and convalescent COVID-19 originated in the United States, Italy and Spain.

The protocol was immunoSEQ multiplex PCR, while the TCRdb copy is restricted to in-frame clones and leaves out a portion. The table includes around 300,000 clones, roughly 90% detected once. Germline values: CDR1 MDHEN, CDR2 SYDVKM. V was cut by 7 bases and J by 0 bases, with 13 bases left in between. The CDR3 contains 15 residues. Membership in each cohort depended on participant-reported clinical history. Sample: PBMCs or T cells enriched from blood (not recorded which). This receptor was identified in a woman under 30 with acute COVID-19. This chain uses TRBV28 with TRBJ1-5, with D uncertain. CDR3 loop: CASTQIDYSNQPQHF. CDR3 DNA: TGTGCCAGCACCCAGATCGACTATAGCAATCAGCCCCAGCATTTT.